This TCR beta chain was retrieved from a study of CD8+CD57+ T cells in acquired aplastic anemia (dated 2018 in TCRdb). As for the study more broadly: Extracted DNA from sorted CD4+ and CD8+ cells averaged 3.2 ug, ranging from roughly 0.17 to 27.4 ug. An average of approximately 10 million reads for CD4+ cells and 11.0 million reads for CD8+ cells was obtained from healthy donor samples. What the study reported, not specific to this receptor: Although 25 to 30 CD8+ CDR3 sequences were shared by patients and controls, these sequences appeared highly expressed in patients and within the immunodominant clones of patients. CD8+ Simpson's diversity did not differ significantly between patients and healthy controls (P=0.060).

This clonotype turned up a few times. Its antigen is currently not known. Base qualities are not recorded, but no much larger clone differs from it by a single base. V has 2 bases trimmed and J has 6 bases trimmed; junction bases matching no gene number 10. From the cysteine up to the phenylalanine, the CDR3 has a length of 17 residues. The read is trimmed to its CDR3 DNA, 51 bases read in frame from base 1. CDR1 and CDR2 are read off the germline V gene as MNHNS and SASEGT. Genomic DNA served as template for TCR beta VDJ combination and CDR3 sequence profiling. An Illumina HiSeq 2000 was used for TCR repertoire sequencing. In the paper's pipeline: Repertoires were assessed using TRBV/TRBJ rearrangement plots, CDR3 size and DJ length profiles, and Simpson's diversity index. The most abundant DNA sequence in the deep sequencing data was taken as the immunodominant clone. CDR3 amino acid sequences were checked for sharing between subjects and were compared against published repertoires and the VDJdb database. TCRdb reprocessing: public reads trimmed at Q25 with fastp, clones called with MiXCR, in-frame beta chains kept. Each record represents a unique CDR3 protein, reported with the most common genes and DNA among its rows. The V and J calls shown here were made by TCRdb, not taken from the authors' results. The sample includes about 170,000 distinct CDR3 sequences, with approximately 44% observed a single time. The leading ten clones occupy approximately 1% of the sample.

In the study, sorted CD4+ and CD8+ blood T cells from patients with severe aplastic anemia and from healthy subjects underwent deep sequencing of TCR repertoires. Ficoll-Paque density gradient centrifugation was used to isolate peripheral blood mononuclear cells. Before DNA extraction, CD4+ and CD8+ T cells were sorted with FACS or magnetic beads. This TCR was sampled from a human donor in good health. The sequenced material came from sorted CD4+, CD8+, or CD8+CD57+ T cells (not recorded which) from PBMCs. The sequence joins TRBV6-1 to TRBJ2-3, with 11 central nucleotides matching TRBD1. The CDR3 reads CASSEWGQGVSADTQYF. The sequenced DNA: TGTGCCAGCAGTGAATGGGGACAGGGGGTATCGGCGGATACGCAGTATTTT.